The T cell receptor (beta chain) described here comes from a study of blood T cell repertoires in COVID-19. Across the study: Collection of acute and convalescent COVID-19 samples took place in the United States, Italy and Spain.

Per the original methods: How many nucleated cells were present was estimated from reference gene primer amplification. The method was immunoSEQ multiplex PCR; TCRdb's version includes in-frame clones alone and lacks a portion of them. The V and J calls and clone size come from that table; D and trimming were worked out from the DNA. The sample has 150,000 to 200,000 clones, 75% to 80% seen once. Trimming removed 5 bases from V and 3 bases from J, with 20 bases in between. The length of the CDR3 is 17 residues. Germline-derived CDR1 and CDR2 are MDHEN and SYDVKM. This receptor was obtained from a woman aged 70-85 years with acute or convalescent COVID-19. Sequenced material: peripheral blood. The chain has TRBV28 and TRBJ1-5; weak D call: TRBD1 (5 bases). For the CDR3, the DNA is TGTGCCAGCAGTAAAAACCTGGGACTGAGAGTCAATCAGCCCCAGCATTTT. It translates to CASSKNLGLRVNQPQHF.